This T cell receptor (beta chain) comes out of a study of CD8 T cells in Susac syndrome. CD8+ and CD4+ blood T cells underwent TCR beta sequencing. Negative isolation yielded CD8+ and CD4+ T cells; FACS enriched TEMRA cells. Roughly 0.45 to 1 ug RNA was reverse transcribed with random hexamers. TCRdb itself ran the immunoSEQ multiplex PCR reads through MiXCR, one entry per CDR3 protein. The data show over 150,000 distinct CDR3 sequences, around 94% seen once. CDR1 and CDR2 (germline): LGHNA, YNFKEQ. CDR3 size: 17 residues. Trimming stripped 4 bases from V and 5 bases from J, with 23 bases between. Sequenced material: CD4+ T cells from PBMCs. The chain uses TRBV4-2 and TRBJ2-5, with a possible D match to TRBD2 (5 bases). The origin of this receptor is a human donor with Susac syndrome. The CDR3 spells CASSRIPGPEGRETQYF. The DNA of the CDR3 is TGTGCCAGCAGCCGTATCCCGGGCCCAGAGGGCCGTGAGACCCAGTACTTC.